This entry lists 10 T cell receptor beta chains sequenced from one sample in a study of cytomegalovirus exposure and HLA in healthy donors. The PCR used 60 Vbeta and 13 Jbeta primers. Measured with immunoSEQ multiplex PCR; TCRdb has only the in-frame clones, and not every one. The sample records some 200,000 clones, 87% being singletons. The sequenced sample was PBMCs. All receptors derive from a girl less than two years old in good health and CMV-seronegative.

The V and J genes are TRBV23-1 and TRBJ2-7; 10 bases match TRBD2. TRBV23-1 is an ORF, with its function uncertain. V was clipped by 4 bases and J by 5 bases; unmatched bases: 8. This CDR3 is 15 amino acids long. CDR3 sequence (DNA): TGCGCCAGCAGTCGTAGCGGGAGGAATCTTGACGAGCAGTACTTC. Translation: CASSRSGRNLDEQYF.

The rearrangement links TRBV5-1 to TRBJ2-1; 8 positions match TRBD1. The ends lost 4 bases at V and 2 bases at J; junction bases unmatched: 5. CDR1 and CDR2 (germline): SGHRS, YFSETQ. This CDR3 contains 15 residues. CDR3 protein: CASSQYRGAYNEQFF. In DNA form, the CDR3 reads TGCGCCAGCAGCCAATACAGGGGGGCCTACAATGAGCAGTTCTTC.

This chain links TRBV5-1 with TRBJ1-1; 10 nucleotides align to TRBD1. In germline, CDR1 is SGHRS, CDR2 YFSETQ. The length of the CDR3 is 13 residues. Trimming removed 0 bases from V and 11 bases from J; junction bases left unmatched: 4. The CDR3 is CASSLVGQGPAFF. For the CDR3, the DNA is TGCGCCAGCAGCTTGGTGGGACAGGGGCCGGCTTTCTTT.

The chain couples TRBV10-1 to TRBJ2-5; 7 bases agree with TRBD1. This CDR3 comprises 16 residues. Trimming took 0 bases from V and 5 from J; bases not matched to a gene: 9. CDR1 and CDR2 (germline): WNHNN, SYGVQD (reference sequence). CDR3 protein: CASSESGGPSWETQYF. CDR3 coding DNA: TGCGCCAGCAGTGAGTCAGGGGGCCCTTCTTGGGAGACCCAGTACTTC.

A single count supports this clone. The chain couples TRBV18 to TRBJ1-2; D is possibly TRBD1 (6 bases). Germline values: CDR1 KGHSH, CDR2 LQKENI. This CDR3 comprises 15 residues. Trimming pared 3 bases from V and 3 bases from J, leaving 14 bases between. The CDR3 loop reads CASSPTQQGYYGYTF. The DNA of the CDR3 is TGTGCCAGCTCACCCACACAACAGGGATACTATGGCTACACCTTC.

This chain connects TRBV4-3 to TRBJ2-7; the match to TRBD2 covers 8 bases. CDR1 and CDR2 from the germline V gene are LGHNA and YSLEER. The CDR3 extends over 17 amino acids. The V segment lost 9 bases and the J segment 5 bases; nucleotides outside the gene matches: 21. CDR3 amino acids: CARRTVREGGRRDEQYF. The CDR3 DNA follows: TGCGCCAGAAGAACGGTCCGGGAGGGGGGACGAAGGGACGAGCAGTACTTC.

The chain recombines TRBV27 with TRBJ2-7, with D possibly TRBD2 on 5 matching bases. The V end was cut by 9 bases, the J end by 5 bases, with 17 bases between. CDR3 length equals 13 residues. The germline gives CDR1 MNHEY, CDR2 SMNVEV (reference sequence). The CDR3 here is CASGFAGLNEQYF. CDR3 nucleotide sequence: TGTGCCAGTGGTTTTGCGGGCCTCAACGAGCAGTACTTC.

The J gene is TRBJ1-1, the V gene TRBV30; D remains unclear. CDR1 GTSNPN and CDR2 SVGIG come from the germline V gene (reference sequence). The V gene lost 2 bases and the J gene lost 1 base, with 8 bases spanning the gap. This CDR3 contains 13 residues. Here the CDR3 DNA reads TGTGCCTGGAGTCAATACGGGAACACTGAAGCTTTCTTT. Residues: CAWSQYGNTEAFF.

A single count supports this clone. This rearrangement joins TRBV14 to TRBJ1-2; 7 bases are a match to TRBD1. Germline V CDR1 and CDR2: SGHDN, FVKESK. CDR3 size: 12 residues. J lost 5 bases, V lost 8 bases, and 5 bases had no gene match. The CDR3: CASQGGRYGYTF. As DNA, the CDR3 is TGTGCCAGCCAAGGGGGCCGGTATGGCTACACCTTC. Drawing the rest from reference TRBV14 and TRBJ1-2, the complete variable domain is EAGVTQFPSHSVIEKGQTVTLRCDPISGHDNLYWYRRVMGKEIKFLLHFVKESKQDESGMPNNRFLAERTGGTYSTLKVQPAELEDSGVYFCASQGGRYGYTFGSGTRLTVV.

The chain carries TRBV10-1 and TRBJ2-1, with a tentative D call TRBD2 (5 bases). V lost 4 bases to trimming and J lost 9 bases, with 10 bases between them. Germline V gene lookup returns CDR1 WNHNN and CDR2 SYGVQD (reference sequence). The CDR3 runs 12 residues. The CDR3 sequence is CASSGEGREQFF. CDR3 sequence (DNA): TGCGCCAGCAGTGGAGAGGGTCGTGAGCAGTTCTTC.